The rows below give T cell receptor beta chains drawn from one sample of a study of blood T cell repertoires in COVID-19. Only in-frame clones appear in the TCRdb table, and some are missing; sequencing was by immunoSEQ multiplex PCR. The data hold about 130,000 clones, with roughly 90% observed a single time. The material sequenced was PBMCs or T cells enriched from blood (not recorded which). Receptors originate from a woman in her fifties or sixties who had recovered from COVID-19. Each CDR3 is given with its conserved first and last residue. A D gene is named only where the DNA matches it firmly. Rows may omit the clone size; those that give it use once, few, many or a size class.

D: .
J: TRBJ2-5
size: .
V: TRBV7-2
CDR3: CASSLVSGGPQETQYF
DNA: TGTGCCAGCAGCTTAGTTTCCGGGGGGCCTCAGGAGACCCAGTACTTC

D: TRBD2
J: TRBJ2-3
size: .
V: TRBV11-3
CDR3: CASSSQAGRGGTQYF
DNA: TGTGCCAGCAGCTCCCAAGCGGGGCGGGGCGGTACGCAGTATTTT

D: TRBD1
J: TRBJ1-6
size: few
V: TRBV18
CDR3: CASSPDREDYYSPLHF
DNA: TGTGCCAGCTCACCTGACAGGGAGGATTATTATTCACCCCTCCACTTT

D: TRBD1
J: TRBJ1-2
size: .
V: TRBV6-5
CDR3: CASRSRQGIYGYTF
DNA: TGTGCCAGCAGGAGCCGACAGGGGATCTATGGCTACACCTTC

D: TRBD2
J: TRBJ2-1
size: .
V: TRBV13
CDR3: CASSFLLAGGTSEQFF
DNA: TGTGCCAGCAGCTTCCTACTAGCGGGGGGGACAAGTGAGCAGTTCTTC

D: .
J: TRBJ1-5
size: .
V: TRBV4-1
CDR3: CASSQVSGIRQPQHF
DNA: TGCGCCAGCAGCCAAGTATCAGGGATTCGTCAGCCCCAGCATTTT

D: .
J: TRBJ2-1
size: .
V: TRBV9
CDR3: CASTPNGNEQFF
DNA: TGTGCCAGCACCCCGAACGGGAATGAGCAGTTCTTC

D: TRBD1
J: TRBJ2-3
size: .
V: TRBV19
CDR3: CASSTGQGLYTDTQYF
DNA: TGTGCCAGTAGTACTGGACAGGGATTATACACAGATACGCAGTATTTT

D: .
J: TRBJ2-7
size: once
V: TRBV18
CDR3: CASSPGGYEQYF
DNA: TGTGCCAGCTCACCGGGGGGCTACGAGCAGTACTTC

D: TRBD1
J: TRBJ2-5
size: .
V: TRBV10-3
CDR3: CAISGSTGWETQYF
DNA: TGTGCCATCAGTGGATCGACAGGGTGGGAGACCCAGTACTTC

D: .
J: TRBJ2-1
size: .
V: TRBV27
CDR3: CASSFEGLSYNEQFF
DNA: TGTGCCAGCAGTTTTGAGGGACTCTCCTACAATGAGCAGTTCTTC

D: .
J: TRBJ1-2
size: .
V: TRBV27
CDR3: CASRPGSYYGYTF
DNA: TGTGCCAGCAGACCGGGGAGTTACTATGGCTACACCTTC

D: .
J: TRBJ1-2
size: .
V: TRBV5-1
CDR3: CASSLEAATNYGYTF
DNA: TGCGCCAGCAGCTTGGAGGCGGCAACTAACTATGGCTACACCTTC

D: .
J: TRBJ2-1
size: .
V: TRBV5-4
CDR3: CASSLGSRGGDDEQFF
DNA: TGTGCCAGCAGCTTGGGTTCTAGGGGGGGGGACGATGAGCAGTTCTTC

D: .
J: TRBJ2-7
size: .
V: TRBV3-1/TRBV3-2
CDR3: CASSQRSGQPPTGREQYF
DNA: TGTGCCAGCAGCCAGCGGTCCGGACAGCCGCCCACCGGGCGAGAGCAGTACTTC

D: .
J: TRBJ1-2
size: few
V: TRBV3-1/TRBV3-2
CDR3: CASSQDGGGGPNYGYTF
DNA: TGTGCCAGCAGCCAAGATGGGGGAGGGGGTCCTAACTATGGCTACACCTTC

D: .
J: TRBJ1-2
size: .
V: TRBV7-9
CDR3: CASSYGPEVNYGYTF
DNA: TGTGCCAGCAGCTACGGCCCAGAGGTTAACTATGGCTACACCTTC

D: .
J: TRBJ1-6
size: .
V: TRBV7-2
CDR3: CASSLVPMPGRDTSPLHF
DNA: TGTGCCAGCAGCTTAGTACCGATGCCCGGCAGGGATACGTCACCCCTCCACTTT

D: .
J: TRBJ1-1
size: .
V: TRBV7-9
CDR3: CASSRGDRRNTEAFF
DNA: TGTGCCAGCAGCCGGGGAGACAGGAGGAACACTGAAGCTTTCTTT

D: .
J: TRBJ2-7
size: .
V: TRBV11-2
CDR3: CASSPVRYEQYF
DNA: TGTGCCAGCAGCCCCGTTCGCTACGAGCAGTACTTC

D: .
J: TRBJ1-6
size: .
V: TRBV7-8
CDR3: CASSLARGYNSPLHF
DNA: TGTGCCAGCAGCTTAGCGCGGGGTTATAATTCACCCCTCCACTTT

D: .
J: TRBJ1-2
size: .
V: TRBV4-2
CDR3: CASSPPGEGDYGYTF
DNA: TGTGCCAGCAGCCCTCCGGGGGAGGGAGACTATGGCTACACCTTC

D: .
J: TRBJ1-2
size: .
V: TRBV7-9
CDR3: CASSFRGNGYTF
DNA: TGTGCCAGCAGCTTCAGGGGAAATGGCTACACCTTC

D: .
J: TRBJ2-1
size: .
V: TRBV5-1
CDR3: CASSPSSSSYNEQFF
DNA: TGCGCCAGCAGCCCCAGCTCTAGCTCCTACAATGAGCAGTTCTTC

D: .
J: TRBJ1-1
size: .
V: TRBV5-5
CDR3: CASSPRSSRATEAFF
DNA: TGTGCCAGCAGCCCTAGATCATCCAGGGCCACTGAAGCTTTCTTT

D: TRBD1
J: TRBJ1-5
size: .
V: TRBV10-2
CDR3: CASGGGTGGVNQPQHF
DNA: TGCGCCAGCGGCGGAGGGACAGGGGGGGTCAATCAGCCCCAGCATTTT